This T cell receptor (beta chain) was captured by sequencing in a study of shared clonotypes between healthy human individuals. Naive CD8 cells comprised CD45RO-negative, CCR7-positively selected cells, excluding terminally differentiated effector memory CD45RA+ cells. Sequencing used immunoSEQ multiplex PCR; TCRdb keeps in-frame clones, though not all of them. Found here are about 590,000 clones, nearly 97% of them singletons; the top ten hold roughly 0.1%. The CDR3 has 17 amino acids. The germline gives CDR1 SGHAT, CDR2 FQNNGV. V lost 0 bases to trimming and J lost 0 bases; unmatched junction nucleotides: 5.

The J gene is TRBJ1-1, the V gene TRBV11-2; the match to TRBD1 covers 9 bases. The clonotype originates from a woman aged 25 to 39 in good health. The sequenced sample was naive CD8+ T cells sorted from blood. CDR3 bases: TGTGCCAGCAGCTTAGATCCCGACAGGGGGATGAACACTGAAGCTTTCTTT. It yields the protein CASSLDPDRGMNTEAFF.